The following is a T cell receptor beta chain sequence with its context. Its matching antigen is unknown. PCR employed 60 Vbeta and 13 Jbeta primers. The table came from immunoSEQ multiplex PCR; TCRdb's copy has only in-frame clones and leaves some out. The sample contains about 300,000 clones, roughly 89% of which appear only once. The source of the sample is a study of cytomegalovirus exposure and HLA in healthy donors. Looking at the study overall: The Caucasian-associated ancestry cluster contained roughly four fifths of the 398 genotyped donors. Whole-study results and caveats: Clonal expansion, a later analysis showed, was greater in HLA-associated TCR beta chains than in equally common others. In a later analysis, at a false discovery rate of 0.05, about 17,000 TCR beta sequences matched HLA alleles. Associated with cytomegalovirus, according to the listing, were fewer than 200 TCR beta chains.

CDR1 is LNHDA and CDR2 is SQIVND in the germline V gene (reference sequence). Trimming cost V 5 bases and J 4 bases, with 12 bases left between them. This CDR3 has 13 residues. This receptor was obtained from a man between 35 and 55 years old in good health and CMV-seropositive. Sequencing used PBMCs. The J gene is TRBJ2-7, the V gene TRBV19; possibly TRBD2 for D (5 bases). CDR3 amino acids: CASSDGVGYEQYF. In nucleotides, the CDR3 is TGTGCCAGTAGTGACGGGGTGGGATACGAGCAGTACTTC.